Detailed here is one T cell receptor beta chain. The sample comes from a study of control samples from healthy donors and cancer patients. CDR1 and CDR2 (germline): WSHSY, SAAADI. The V gene lost 6 bases and the J gene lost 6 bases, with 15 bases spanning the gap. CDR3 length: 13 amino acids. This table comes from immunoSEQ multiplex PCR, and its TCRdb copy is limited to in-frame clones, with some not included. The repertoire holds around 75,000 clones, with roughly 92% as singletons. The sample was blood. This clonotype originated in a woman in her sixties in good health. J is TRBJ2-7 and V is TRBV10-2, with D possibly being TRBD1 (6 bases). The chain's CDR3 is CASSDQQGSEQYF. As DNA, the CDR3 is TGCGCCAGCAGCGATCAACAGGGTAGCGAGCAGTACTTC.